This T cell receptor (beta chain) is from a study of Ad26.COV2.S vaccination and SARS-CoV-2 variants. Whole-study context: The donor participated in the COV1001 trial, in its Ad26.COV2.S arm.

Study observations and caveats: Spike-specific CD8+ and CD4+ T cell responses reportedly showed substantial breadth after vaccination.

Produced via immunoSEQ multiplex PCR; TCRdb's table is partial and in-frame only. The sample gives about 480,000 clones, roughly 89% of which show up once; 9.5% to 15% is in the top ten. As concerns this clone: The antigen is undetermined.

Specified treatment: some 20 received Ad26.COV2.S at low or high dose, single or two shots; 5 received placebo; per-sample allocation not given. Samples came from day 63 after the first vaccine or placebo injection. The vaccine antigen was prefusion-stabilized Wuhan SARS-CoV-2 spike. This specimen consisted of peripheral blood, obtained in a trial of Ad26.COV2.S vaccine versus placebo. This clonotype was sampled from a person between 18 and 59 years old who received the Ad26.COV2.S COVID-19 vaccine or a placebo.

In DNA form, the CDR3 reads TGTGCCAGCAGCCAATATCCGATTCGACAGGGGGCGAGTGAAAAACTGTTTTTT. It is translated as CASSQYPIRQGASEKLFF. This chain uses TRBV3-1 (or the pseudogene TRBV3-2) with TRBJ1-4, with 10 bases identical to TRBD1. This CDR3 contains 18 residues. After removal of 2 bases from V and 7 bases from J, the junction contained 13 bases not matched to a gene. Germline V gives CDR1 LGHDT, CDR2 YNNKEL (reference sequence).